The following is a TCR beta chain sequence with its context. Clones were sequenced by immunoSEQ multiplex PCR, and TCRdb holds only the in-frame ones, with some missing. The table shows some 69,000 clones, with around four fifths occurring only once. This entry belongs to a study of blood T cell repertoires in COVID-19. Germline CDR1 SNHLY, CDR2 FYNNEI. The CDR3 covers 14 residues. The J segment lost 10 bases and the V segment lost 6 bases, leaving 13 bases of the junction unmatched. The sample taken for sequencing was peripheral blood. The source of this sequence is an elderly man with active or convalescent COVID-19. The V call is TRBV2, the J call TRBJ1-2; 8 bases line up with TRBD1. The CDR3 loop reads CASRRDRGGEDYTF. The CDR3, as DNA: TGTGCCAGCAGGCGAGACAGGGGAGGTGAAGACTACACCTTC.